These 8 T cell receptor beta chains share one sample of origin, sequenced in a study of T cell changes during pregnancy in multiple sclerosis. Generated by immunoSEQ multiplex PCR, the TCRdb table keeps only in-frame clones and is missing some. There are some 44,000 clones in the sample; approximately 90% occur only once, and more than 0.95% lies in the top ten. The sample consisted of CD4+ T cells from peripheral blood mononuclear cells, taken in the second trimester of pregnancy. The receptors come from a female donor with multiple sclerosis, enrolled in a pregnancy study.

The genes are TRBV7-9 and TRBJ2-3; D may be TRBD2 (5 bases). V dropped 8 bases and J dropped 0 bases, with 9 bases sitting between them. Germline values: CDR1 SEHNR, CDR2 FQNEAQ (reference sequence). This CDR3 spans 13 amino acids. In nucleotides, the CDR3 is TGTGCCAGCGGTCCGGGGAGCACAGATACGCAGTATTTT. This sequence encodes CASGPGSTDTQYF.

This sequence joins TRBV7-9 and TRBJ2-1; the D is unclear. V was clipped by 1 base and J by 5 bases, with 6 bases between them. CDR1 is SEHNR and CDR2 is FQNEAQ in the germline V gene (reference sequence). The CDR3 sequence is 13 residues long. The CDR3 nucleotides are TGTGCCAGCAGCTTAGGTCGGGACAATGAGCAGTTCTTC. Translation: CASSLGRDNEQFF.

The J gene is TRBJ2-2, the V gene TRBV6-1, with D uncertain. This CDR3 has 12 amino acids. CDR1 MNHNS and CDR2 SASEGT come from the germline V gene. V was clipped by 7 bases and J by 6 bases, with 9 bases between them. Here the CDR3 DNA reads TGTGCCAGCATGAATCTAGCCGGGGAGCTGTTTTTT. Its translation is CASMNLAGELFF.

This clone was seen more than once but under ten times. J is TRBJ2-2 and V is TRBV7-3; D gene unclear. In germline, CDR1 is SGHTA, CDR2 FQGTGA. Trimming took off 5 bases at V and 6 bases at J, with 10 bases between the two ends. The CDR3 contains 13 residues. The CDR3 DNA reads TGTGCCAGCAGCCCAACCACGGCCGGGGAGCTGTTTTTT. Protein sequence: CASSPTTAGELFF.

The chain recombines TRBV20-1 with TRBJ2-7; no reliable D call. CDR3 length equals 11 residues. V lost 6 bases and J lost 6, with 12 bases in between. The germline gives CDR1 DFQATT, CDR2 SNEGSKA (reference sequence). The CDR3, as DNA: TGCAGTGCACCTAGTTTGGGCGAGCAGTACTTC. Translating it yields CSAPSLGEQYF.

The genes are TRBV10-3 and TRBJ1-2; weak D call: TRBD1 (5 bases). The ends were cut back, 5 bases at V and 0 bases at J, with 19 bases in the middle. Germline CDR1 and CDR2: ENHRY and SYGVKD. The length of the CDR3 is 17 residues. The CDR3 DNA is TGTGCCATCAGTTTAGGTCAGGGAACGGGAGCTAACTATGGCTACACCTTC. This sequence encodes CAISLGQGTGANYGYTF.

The chain has TRBV28 and TRBJ2-1; 7 bases line up with TRBD2. The CDR3 covers 14 residues. J gave up 9 bases and V 5 bases, and 10 bases lay outside the gene matches. Germline CDR1 is MDHEN and CDR2 is SYDVKM. CDR3 in DNA: TGTGCCAGCAGTGGGAGCGGGATCTTCGGTGAGCAGTTCTTC. Its translation is CASSGSGIFGEQFF. The entire variable domain, with the rest obtained from reference TRBV28 and TRBJ2-1, is as follows: DVKVTQSSRYLVKRTGEKVFLECVQDMDHENMFWYRQDPGLGLRLIYFSYDVKMKEKGDIPEGYSVSREKKERFSLILESASTNQTSMYLCASSGSGIFGEQFFGPGTRLTVL.

V is TRBV27 and J is TRBJ2-1; 14 bases align to TRBD2. Trimming removed 5 bases from V and 6 bases from J; junction bases left unmatched: 9. CDR1 MNHEY and CDR2 SMNVEV come from the germline V gene (reference sequence). This CDR3 spans 17 amino acids. Here the CDR3 reads CASSPGLAGVISNEQFF. The CDR3 DNA reads as TGTGCCAGCAGTCCGGGACTAGCGGGAGTGATAAGCAATGAGCAGTTCTTC.